The 14 T cell receptor beta chains listed next were all sequenced from one sample in a study of early T cells in non-severe SARS-CoV-2 infection. One entry per CDR3 protein results from TCRdb running MiXCR on the 5' RACE reads. There are 50,000 to 65,000 distinct CDR3 sequences in the sample; around 18% occur only once, and almost 9% lies in the top ten. Sample: whole blood, taken at baseline. These receptors all stem from an adult who was a healthcare worker with PCR-confirmed SARS-CoV-2 infection or an uninfected control (not recorded which).

In DNA form, the CDR3 reads TGTGCCAGCAGCCAAGAGTGGGATAGCAATCAGCCCCAGCATTTT. Encoded protein: CASSQEWDSNQPQHF. This rearrangement joins TRBV4-2 to TRBJ1-5; D remains ambiguous. Looked up from germline, CDR1 is LGHNA and CDR2 is YNFKEQ. Trimming removed 0 bases from V and 0 bases from J, with 6 bases in between. This CDR3 spans 15 amino acids.

The chain has TRBV6-2 or TRBV6-3 and TRBJ2-2; D may be TRBD1 or TRBD2 (6 bases each). CDR1 MNHEY and CDR2 SVGEGT come from the germline V gene. The CDR3 runs to 13 residues. The V end lost 7 bases, the J end lost 8 bases, and 14 bases lay between the germline ends. In nucleotides, the CDR3 is TGTGCCAGCACCTTAACAGGGACTGGGGAGCTGTTTTTT. It is translated as CASTLTGTGELFF.

The chain links TRBV6-1 to TRBJ1-2, with TRBD1 identical over 8 bases. The CDR3 extends over 13 amino acids. V lost 6 bases to trimming and J lost 5 bases; unmatched junction nucleotides: 5. Germline V gene lookup returns CDR1 MNHNS and CDR2 SASEGT. The CDR3 here is CASRTDRAYGYTF. Written as DNA, the CDR3 is TGTGCCAGCAGAACGGACAGGGCGTATGGCTACACCTTC.

This chain connects TRBV7-9 to TRBJ1-6; no clear D. Looked up from germline, CDR1 is SEHNR and CDR2 is FQNEAQ (reference sequence). V lost 6 bases and J 5 bases, leaving 11 bases between the germline ends. The CDR3 extends over 14 amino acids. CDR3 loop: CASRQNVDNSPLHF. The CDR3 coding sequence is TGTGCCAGCAGACAAAATGTTGATAATTCACCCCTCCACTTT.

The V call is TRBV9, the J call TRBJ2-7; a possible D gene is TRBD1 (5 bases). V lost 0 bases, J lost 2 bases, and 12 bases lay in between. CDR3 length equals 15 residues. Germline assignment: CDR1 SGDLS and CDR2 YYNGEE. CDR3 sequence reads: CASSVGVGATYEQYF. The CDR3 DNA sequence: TGTGCCAGCAGCGTAGGGGTTGGGGCTACCTACGAGCAGTACTTC.

This clonotype was observed a few times. This chain joins TRBV20-1 and TRBJ2-5, with 8 bases matching TRBD1. There are 14 residues in the CDR3. Trimming at V came to 3 bases and at J to 5 bases, leaving 8 bases not matched to a gene. Germline CDR1 and CDR2: DFQATT and SNEGSKA (reference sequence). CDR3 DNA sequence: TGCAGTGCTAGGACAGGGGAGGCCCAGGAGACCCAGTACTTC. Its protein is CSARTGEAQETQYF.

The chain links TRBV5-4 to TRBJ2-3, with 8 bases identical to TRBD1. V was clipped by 4 bases and J by 6 bases; unmatched bases: 7. Germline CDR1 SGHNT, CDR2 YYREEE (reference sequence). The CDR3 consists of 14 residues. For the CDR3, the DNA is TGTGCCAGCAGCCCTGGACAGGGTCCTGATACGCAGTATTTT. Its protein product is CASSPGQGPDTQYF.

This chain links TRBV10-3 with TRBJ1-5; weak D call: TRBD1 (5 bases). The CDR3 length is 14 residues. Looked up from germline, CDR1 is ENHRY and CDR2 is SYGVKD. The V and J ends lost 5 bases and 5 bases respectively, with 13 bases between them. The CDR3 region has the DNA TGTGCCATCAGTCAGGGAGAAGGGCATCAGCCCCAGCATTTT. Translation gives CAISQGEGHQPQHF.

The rearrangement uses TRBV11-2 and TRBJ2-5, with D possibly being TRBD2 (6 bases). The CDR3 is 14 residues long. Germline CDR1 reads SGHAT; CDR2 reads FQNNGV. V was trimmed by 5 bases and J by 2 bases, leaving 12 bases between them. The CDR3 loop reads CASSRGLLQETQYF. The CDR3 coding sequence is TGTGCCAGCAGCCGGGGACTTCTACAAGAGACCCAGTACTTC.

The table lists this clonotype with many counts. The chain recombines TRBV20-1 with TRBJ2-1; TRBD1 aligns across 8 bases. The CDR3 sequence is 15 residues long. V gave up 5 bases and J gave up 6 bases; unmatched junction bases: 12. Germline lookup yields CDR1 DFQATT and CDR2 SNEGSKA (reference sequence). CDR3 in amino acids: CSALGQGEWGNEQFF. Here the CDR3 DNA reads TGCAGTGCTCTTGGACAGGGAGAGTGGGGCAATGAGCAGTTCTTC.

The J gene is TRBJ1-2, the V gene TRBV12-3 or TRBV12-4; no reliable D call. V gave up 6 bases and J gave up 4 bases, with 12 bases separating them. The CDR3 length is 13 residues. CDR3: CASSHRNTYGYTF. As DNA, the CDR3 is TGTGCCAGCAGCCACCGAAATACCTATGGCTACACCTTC.

This clonotype showed up just a few times. The V and J genes are TRBV7-2 and TRBJ2-2, with a tentative D call TRBD2 (6 bases). The germline V gene encodes CDR1 SGHTA and CDR2 FQGNSA. The CDR3 runs 13 residues. The ends were cut back, 3 bases at V and 9 bases at J, with 11 bases in the middle. CDR3 nucleotide sequence: TGTGCCAGCAGCTTCGGAGGGAGACGGGAGCTGTTTTTT. It is translated as CASSFGGRRELFF.

The CDR3 loop reads CASSTPILNEQFF. CDR3 DNA sequence: TGTGCCAGCAGCACCCCGATACTCAATGAGCAGTTCTTC. The chain couples TRBV7-2 to TRBJ2-1; D gene uncertain. V was trimmed by 5 bases and J by 6 bases, leaving 11 bases between them. The CDR3 totals 13 residues. CDR1 and CDR2 (germline): SGHTA, FQGNSA. Variable domain in full (rest from reference TRBV7-2 and TRBJ2-1): GAGVSQSPSNKVTEKGKDVELRCDPISGHTALYWYRQSLGQGLEFLIYFQGNSAPDKSGLPSDRFSAERTGGSVSTLTIQRTQQEDSAVYLCASSTPILNEQFFGPGTRLTVL.

The genes are TRBV28 and TRBJ1-1, with 9 bases fitting TRBD1. CDR3 length: 15 amino acids. CDR1 MDHEN and CDR2 SYDVKM come from the germline V gene. Germline trimming cut 6 bases from V and 3 bases from J; bases unmatched to any gene: 8. CDR3 in amino acids: CASRDGTGPYTEAFF. The CDR3 bases are TGTGCCAGCAGAGACGGGACAGGGCCATACACTGAAGCTTTCTTT.